This TCR beta chain was retrieved from a study of blood T cell repertoires in COVID-19 (TCRdb year 2020). About the study as a whole: Samples from collaborators originated in the United States, Italy and Spain and spanned both the acute and convalescent phases of COVID-19. The material from the prospective study consisted of cDNA or gDNA derived from T cells, B-cell-depleted T cells, or PBMCs. The dataset comprised deeply sampled blood TCRbeta repertoires from subjects exposed to, actively infected with, or recovered from COVID-19. A freely available public database, intended as a resource for researchers studying the immune response to SARS-CoV-2, is where the repertoires were released. Samples came from the ongoing ImmuneRACE study (first 160 participants) plus 1,254 subjects from 6 global collaborators. Nearly every sample came with metadata listing a de-identified subject ID, COVID-19 status, age in years and sex. Where available, HLA class I and class II types were obtained from metadata supplied by the sample provider rather than from assay-based typing.

Participants in the prospective study were aged roughly 18 to 89 years, lived in 20 to 30 United States geographic areas, and enrolled through a virtual design. To assign participants to cohorts, the prospective study relied on clinical history that participants themselves reported in a screening survey and a study questionnaire. In the prospective study, whole blood, serum and a nasopharyngeal or oropharyngeal swab were collected from each participant by mobile phlebotomists. Participants in the prospective study had the option to provide additional blood draws and questionnaires over a roughly 2-month period. Prospective study blood samples were shipped either frozen or at room temperature before DNA extraction. Findings and caveats that apply to the study as a whole: Clinical and demographic metadata were provided uncurated, with the amount varying by source and participant.

The immunoSEQ Assay, a bias-controlled multiplex PCR, was used to amplify TCRbeta CDR3 regions from genomic DNA. The study's processing was this. The number of nucleated cells in each sample was estimated from the amplification of reference gene primers within the assay. To quantify the absolute abundance of each unique TCRbeta CDR3 rearrangement, sequence reads were collapsed and filtered. For each sample, productive Simpson clonality was calculated as the square root of Simpson's diversity index over productive rearrangements. Here the immuneACCESS table is served through TCRdb, limited to in-frame sequences with V and J called. Missing clones are a known gap in these copies; in checked studies unresolved V genes cover under half, and the rest lacks a known reason. From that table come the V and J calls and clone size; the DNA was used to work out D and trimming. The sample has hundreds of thousands of clones on record, about 91% of them singletons. The top ten clonotypes cover about 15% of the sample.

In the case of this clone: The clone's antigen remains unknown. Base qualities were left out, and no much larger clone turns up one base away.

The sequence came from a woman between 45 and 60 years old with acute COVID-19. The sequenced sample was PBMCs or T cells enriched from blood (not recorded which).

DNA sequence: TGTGCCAGCAGTGTCAGGGGCCTTCTCTCTGGGGCCAACGTCCTGACTTTC. Its coded protein is CASSVRGLLSGANVLTF. The chain is made from TRBV5-6 and TRBJ2-6, with a tentative D gene TRBD1 over 6 matching bases. V was cut back by 5 bases and J by 0 bases, leaving a gap of 15 bases between them. The CDR3 sequence holds 17 residues, the cysteine and phenylalanine included. Just the 51-base CDR3 DNA is kept, in frame starting at base 1. Reading the germline V gene gives CDR1 SGHDT and CDR2 YYEEEE. Reference TRBV5-6 and TRBJ2-6 proteins supply the regions before and after the CDR3; the full variable domain is: DAGVTQSPTHLIKTRGQQVTLRCSPKSGHDTVSWYQQALGQGPQFIFQYYEEEERQRGNFPDRFSGHQFPNYSSELNVNALLLGDSALYLCASSVRGLLSGANVLTFGAGSRLTVL.